A single T cell receptor beta chain is shown here with its context. Its target is not known. The sort gate was single viable CD3+CD4+CD8-CD45RO+ cells for memory CD4+ T cells. CMV serostatus came from serum IgG against pp150, pp28, p38, p52. This entry is derived from a study of memory CD4+ T cells and cytomegalovirus serostatus. Turning to the study itself: This sample comes from healthy Belgian adults, several CMV seropositive, approximately 23 seronegative.

The CDR3 extends over 16 amino acids. Germline lookup yields CDR1 PRHDT and CDR2 FYEKMQ (reference sequence). Trimming took 5 bases from V and 4 from J; bases not matched to a gene: 8. Using immunoSEQ multiplex PCR, the repertoire was profiled, and TCRdb retains in-frame clones only, with some absent. The sample yields approximately 41,000 clones, approximately 80% seen once. Study findings and constraints: Median bootstrapped AUC for CMV status was about 0.96 originally, about 0.9 US-trained. Each of approximately 73 CMV-associated TCRbeta sequences occurred in one to five individuals.

The chain recombines TRBV13 with TRBJ2-2, with 9 bases aligning to TRBD1. This clonotype was sampled from an adult in good health and CMV-seronegative. Sequencing was performed on memory CD4+ T cells from blood. The CDR3 DNA reads as TGTGCCAGCAGCCCGGGGACAGGGCTGGGCACCGGGGAGCTGTTTTTT. Translating gives CASSPGTGLGTGELFF. The whole variable domain, filled in from reference TRBV13 and TRBJ2-2, reads AAGVIQSPRHLIKEKRETATLKCYPIPRHDTVYWYQQGPGQDPQFLISFYEKMQSDKGSIPDRFSAQQFSDYHSELNMSSLELGDSALYFCASSPGTGLGTGELFFGEGSRLTVL.